These 22 T cell receptor beta chains were all obtained from the same sample, sequenced in a study of blood T cell repertoires in COVID-19. The method was immunoSEQ multiplex PCR; TCRdb's version includes in-frame clones alone and lacks a portion of them. The repertoire includes about 180,000 clones, around 83% of them detected once, and more than 7.5% sits in the top ten. Source material: peripheral blood. The receptors come from a woman in her seventies with COVID-19, enrolled during active disease.

This clone was observed once. The chain has TRBV11-2 and TRBJ2-3; possible D gene TRBD2, 5 bases. V lost 1 base and J lost 3, with 11 bases in between. This CDR3 is built from 15 residues. Germline values: CDR1 SGHAT, CDR2 FQNNGV. CDR3 DNA: TGTGCCAGCAGCTTAGTGGGAGTCCTTACAGATACGCAGTATTTT. As protein: CASSLVGVLTDTQYF. Full variable domain (rest looked up from reference TRBV11-2 and TRBJ2-3): EAGVAQSPRYKIIEKRQSVAFWCNPISGHATLYWYQQILGQGPKLLIQFQNNGVVDDSQLPKDRFSAERLKGVDSTLKIQPAKLEDSAVYLCASSLVGVLTDTQYFGPGTRLTVL.

In its sample, this clone was seen a few times. The chain couples TRBV11-2 to TRBJ2-3, with TRBD2 matching over 12 bases. CDR1 is SGHAT, CDR2 FQNNGV, per germline. This CDR3 has 16 amino acids. With V trimmed by 4 bases and J by 2 bases, 4 bases remained unmatched. In nucleotides, the CDR3 is TGTGCCAGCAGCTCCGGACTAGCGGGACCCACAGATACGCAGTATTTT. Its protein product is CASSSGLAGPTDTQYF.

To note about this clone: At one end the junction does not follow the germline gene, possibly because of a read error. The J gene is TRBJ1-4, the V gene TRBV5-4; unclear D gene. The CDR3 is 15 residues long. Looked up from germline, CDR1 is SGHNT and CDR2 is YYREEE (reference sequence). CDR3 residues: CASTLGPSTNEKLFF. CDR3 DNA: TGTGCCAGCACCTTGGGTCCTTCAACTAATGAAAAACTGTTTTTT.

The V gene is TRBV18, the J gene TRBJ2-1; maybe TRBD1 (8 bases). The germline V gene encodes CDR1 KGHSH and CDR2 LQKENI. The CDR3 runs 15 residues. Trimming removed 5 bases at V and 3 bases at J, with 14 bases between. This CDR3 is CASSTGGVLYNEQFF. CDR3 coding DNA: TGTGCCAGCTCAACAGGGGGGGTCCTCTACAATGAGCAGTTCTTC. The full variable domain, rest sourced from reference TRBV18 and TRBJ2-1, is NAGVMQNPRHLVRRRGQEARLRCSPMKGHSHVYWYRQLPEEGLKFMVYLQKENIIDESGMPKERFSAEFPKEGPSILRIQQVVRGDSAAYFCASSTGGVLYNEQFFGPGTRLTVL.

The rearrangement uses TRBV4-1 and TRBJ2-7; TRBD2 is a possible D gene (6 bases). The length of the CDR3 is 16 residues. CDR1 MGHRA and CDR2 YSYEKL come from the germline V gene. Between the trimmed V and J ends, which lost 1 base and 6 bases, there was a span of 19 bases. This CDR3 is CASSQGLSLAIFEQYF. The CDR3 DNA reads TGCGCCAGCAGCCAAGGCCTCTCCCTAGCGATCTTCGAGCAGTACTTC.

The genes are TRBV28 and TRBJ1-1; D remains ambiguous. V was pared by 7 bases and J by 2 bases, with 11 bases between. The CDR3 spans 13 residues. The germline CDR1 and CDR2 sequences are MDHEN and SYDVKM. CDR3 bases: TGTGCCAGCATGCGAGGGTTTAACACTGAAGCTTTCTTT. This translates into CASMRGFNTEAFF.

The rearrangement joins TRBV27 to TRBJ1-6, with a tentative D call TRBD1 (6 bases). The V end was cut by 4 bases, the J end by 1 base, with 17 bases between. Germline-derived CDR1 and CDR2 are MNHEY and SMNVEV (reference sequence). This CDR3 contains 18 residues. The CDR3 reads CASSSKPPQGSYNSPLHF. In DNA, the CDR3 is TGTGCCAGCAGTTCTAAGCCCCCGCAGGGGTCCTATAATTCACCCCTCCACTTT.

The genes are TRBV4-3 and TRBJ2-2, with 14 bases lining up with TRBD2. The CDR3 has 17 residues. V shed 1 base and J 6 bases; nucleotides not matched to a gene: 4. CDR1 is LGHNA, CDR2 YSLEER, per germline. The CDR3 sequence: CASSQAGTSGSPGELFF. DNA of the CDR3: TGCGCCAGCAGCCAAGCCGGGACTAGCGGGAGTCCCGGGGAGCTGTTTTTT.

The J gene is TRBJ2-7, the V gene TRBV28; 8 positions agree with TRBD1. The V and J ends lost 7 bases and 5 bases, in that order; junction bases with no gene match: 10. In germline, CDR1 is MDHEN, CDR2 SYDVKM. This CDR3 is 14 amino acids long. This chain's CDR3 is CASKGEDRGNEQYF. Here the CDR3 DNA reads TGTGCCAGCAAGGGGGAAGACAGGGGTAACGAGCAGTACTTC.

This rearrangement joins TRBV4-2 to TRBJ2-7, with 9 positions matching TRBD2. This CDR3 has 16 amino acids. V was clipped by 1 base and J by 0 bases; unmatched bases: 4. CDR1 is LGHNA, CDR2 YNFKEQ, per germline. The CDR3 reads CASSQGVSGSSYEQYF. The CDR3 region has the DNA TGTGCCAGCAGCCAAGGGGTTAGCGGGAGCTCCTACGAGCAGTACTTC.

The chain recombines TRBV3-1 (or the pseudogene TRBV3-2) with TRBJ2-1; TRBD2 is a possible D gene (5 bases). V lost 4 bases, J lost 3 bases, and 16 bases lay in between. This CDR3 contains 16 residues. The V gene's germline CDR1 is LGHDT and CDR2 YNNKEL (reference sequence). The CDR3 DNA sequence: TGTGCCAGCAGCCCCAGCGGTATTAGATACTACAATGAGCAGTTCTTC. It codes for CASSPSGIRYYNEQFF.

The CDR3 DNA follows: TGCGCCAGTTCTATGGCCGGGACAGTGGCCTACGAGCAGTACTTC. Translation: CASSMAGTVAYEQYF. V is TRBV5-1 and J is TRBJ2-7; 7 bases match TRBD1. The CDR3 runs 15 residues. CDR1 is SGHRS, CDR2 YFSETQ, per germline. V lost 8 bases to trimming and J lost 2 bases; unmatched junction nucleotides: 13.

Only one count was recorded for this clone. The chain couples TRBV19 to TRBJ2-3, with 8 bases fitting TRBD2. Germline V gene data show CDR1 as LNHDA and CDR2 as SQIVND (reference sequence). The CDR3 has 16 amino acids. The ends lost 3 bases at V and 4 bases at J; junction bases unmatched: 9. Written as DNA, the CDR3 is TGTGCCAGTAGTATGCAGGACGGGAGGGTTCCAGATACGCAGTATTTT. Translation gives CASSMQDGRVPDTQYF.

This clone has a handful of counts. The genes are TRBV5-6 and TRBJ1-2; 7 nucleotides align to TRBD1. Per the germline V gene, CDR1 is SGHDT and CDR2 is YYEEEE. The CDR3 totals 16 residues. J was trimmed by 5 bases and V by 0 bases; bases with no gene match: 10. The DNA for the CDR3 is TGTGCCAGCAGCTTGGTCCCTCAGGGGGGAAGGTATGGCTACACCTTC. Translation gives CASSLVPQGGRYGYTF.

The CDR3 nucleotides read TGTGCCAGCAGCTTAGGCCTAGCTGAGGAGCAGTACTTC. It yields the protein CASSLGLAEEQYF. The V call is TRBV7-2, the J call TRBJ2-7; possibly TRBD2 for D (5 bases). V lost 1 base and J lost 7, with 11 bases in between. Per germline, CDR1 SGHTA and CDR2 FQGNSA. The CDR3 runs to 13 residues.

This chain joins TRBV5-1 and TRBJ2-2; 7 bases are shared with TRBD2. Trimming cost V 0 bases and J 4 bases; bases outside gene matches: 3. Per germline, CDR1 SGHRS and CDR2 YFSETQ. The CDR3 runs 15 residues. The CDR3, as DNA: TGCGCCAGCAGCTTGGGCTCTAGCGGCACCGGGGAGCTGTTTTTT. Encoded protein: CASSLGSSGTGELFF. The variable domain in full, with the rest retrieved from reference TRBV5-1 and TRBJ2-2, is KAGVTQTPRYLIKTRGQQVTLSCSPISGHRSVSWYQQTPGQGLQFLFEYFSETQRNKGNFPGRFSGRQFSNSRSEMNVSTLELGDSALYLCASSLGSSGTGELFFGEGSRLTVL.

The rearrangement links TRBV6-6 to TRBJ2-7, with D maybe TRBD1 (6 bases). V was cut by 4 bases and J by 5 bases, with 18 bases left in between. The V gene's germline CDR1 is MNHNY and CDR2 SVGAGI (reference sequence). The CDR3 is 15 residues long. CDR3 nucleotides: TGTGCCAGCAGTTGGGCCTGGGGGCAAGGGGACGAGCAGTACTTC. This encodes CASSWAWGQGDEQYF.

In its sample, this clone was seen a few times. This chain uses TRBV10-3 with TRBJ1-6; 7 bases line up with TRBD1. V shed 6 bases, J shed 5 bases, and the junction held 7 bases outside the gene matches. This CDR3 contains 15 residues. Germline V gives CDR1 ENHRY, CDR2 SYGVKD. This chain's CDR3 is CAIRDRRGDNSPLHF. Written as DNA, the CDR3 is TGTGCCATCAGGGACAGGAGAGGGGATAATTCACCCCTCCACTTT.

The chain carries TRBV29-1 and TRBJ2-1, with 8 bases aligning to TRBD1. The ends lost 0 bases at V and 4 bases at J; junction bases unmatched: 8. Germline V CDR1 and CDR2: SQVTM, ANQGSEA. The CDR3 loop spans 16 amino acids. In DNA form, the CDR3 reads TGCAGCGTTGAAGACCCCGGACAGGGAAGGTACAATGAGCAGTTCTTC. Amino acids: CSVEDPGQGRYNEQFF.

The chain has TRBV18 and TRBJ1-5; 10 bases are a match to TRBD1. This CDR3 is 14 amino acids long. The V and J ends lost 5 bases and 5 bases, in that order; junction bases with no gene match: 3. The germline CDR1 and CDR2 sequences are KGHSH and LQKENI. The CDR3 nucleotides are TGTGCCAGCTCATTTGGACAGGGGGATCAGCCCCAGCATTTT. The encoded protein is CASSFGQGDQPQHF.

This chain uses TRBV12-5 with TRBJ1-4; 10 bases line up with TRBD1. This CDR3 comprises 16 residues. V shed 0 bases, J shed 8 bases, and the junction held 6 bases outside the gene matches. Germline-derived CDR1 and CDR2 are LGHNT and FRNRAP. The chain's CDR3 is CASGLVPGQGREKLFF. The CDR3 nucleotides read TGTGCTAGTGGTTTGGTTCCGGGACAGGGGCGAGAAAAACTGTTTTTT.

This chain joins TRBV28 and TRBJ2-3; TRBD2 matches at 8 bases. The CDR3 consists of 15 residues. Trimming cost V 4 bases and J 4 bases; bases outside gene matches: 7. The germline V gene has CDR1 MDHEN and CDR2 SYDVKM. CDR3 nucleotides: TGTGCCAGCAGTTCCTATAGCGGGACGGCAGATACGCAGTATTTT. Its translation: CASSSYSGTADTQYF.